This T cell receptor beta chain emerged from a study of cytomegalovirus exposure and HLA in healthy donors. From germline, CDR1 is MDHEN and CDR2 SYDVKM. This CDR3 region has 15 residues. V was trimmed by 5 bases and J by 4 bases, leaving 14 bases between them. The PCR contained 60 Vbeta and 13 Jbeta primers. Some clones are missing from TCRdb's copy, which holds only in-frame ones; the method was immunoSEQ multiplex PCR. The repertoire holds about 160,000 clones, with about 75% as singletons. The chain is built from TRBV28 and TRBJ2-2; D is perhaps TRBD1 (6 bases). The TCR originated in a female donor in good health and CMV-seronegative. The specimen sequenced was PBMCs. The chain's CDR3 is CASSLYRVATGELFF. DNA of the CDR3: TGTGCCAGCAGTCTATACAGGGTGGCCACCGGGGAGCTGTTTTTT.